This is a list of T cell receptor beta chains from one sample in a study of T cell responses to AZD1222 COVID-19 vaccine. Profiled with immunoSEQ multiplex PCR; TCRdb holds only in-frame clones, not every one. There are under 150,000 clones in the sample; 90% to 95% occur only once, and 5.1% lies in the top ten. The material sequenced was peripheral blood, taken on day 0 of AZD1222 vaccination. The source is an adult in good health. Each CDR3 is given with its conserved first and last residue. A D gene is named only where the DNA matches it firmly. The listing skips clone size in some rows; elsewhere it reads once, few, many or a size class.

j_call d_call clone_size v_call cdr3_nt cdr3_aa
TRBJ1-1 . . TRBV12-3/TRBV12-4 TGTGCCAGCACCTGGACTCAGAACACTGAAGCTTTCTTT CASTWTQNTEAFF
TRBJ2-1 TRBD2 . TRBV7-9 TGTGCCAGCAGCTCCGGAGAGGGCGCGGGGGGGTTCTACAATGAGCAGTTCTTC CASSSGEGAGGFYNEQFF
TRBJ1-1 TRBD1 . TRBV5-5 TGTGCCAGCAGCTGGGGACAGGGAAACACTGAAGCTTTCTTT CASSWGQGNTEAFF
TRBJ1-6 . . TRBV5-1 TGCGCCAGCAGCCTAGACAGCTCCTATAATTCACCCCTCCACTTT CASSLDSSYNSPLHF
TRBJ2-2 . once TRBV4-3 TGCGCCAGCAGCCAAGATTGGCAGGGGATAAACACCGGGGAGCTGTTTTTT CASSQDWQGINTGELFF
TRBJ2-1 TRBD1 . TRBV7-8 TGTGCCAGCAGCTTAGGGGTGGGTCGGACAGGGGGCTACAATGAGCAGTTCTTC CASSLGVGRTGGYNEQFF
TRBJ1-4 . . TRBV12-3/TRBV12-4 TGTGCCAGCAGTTTCGGGGGTAATGAAAAACTGTTTTTT CASSFGGNEKLFF
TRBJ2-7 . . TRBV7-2 TGTGCCAGCAGCTTAGGGTCCCTCTACGAGCAGTACTTC CASSLGSLYEQYF
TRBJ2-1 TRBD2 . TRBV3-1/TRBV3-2 TGTGCCAGCAGCGAGACTAGCGGGGGGGCCTCGTACAATGAGCAGTTCTTC CASSETSGGASYNEQFF
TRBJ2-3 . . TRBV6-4 TGTGCCAGCAGTGACTCAATCCGGGTGGCAGATACGCAGTATTTT CASSDSIRVADTQYF
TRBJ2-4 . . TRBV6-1 TGTGCCAGCAGTGAAGAGTGGAAAAACATTCAGTACTTC CASSEEWKNIQYF
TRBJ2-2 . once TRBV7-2 TGTGCCAGCAGCTTAGTTGCAGGGAAGACCGGGGAGCTGTTTTTT CASSLVAGKTGELFF
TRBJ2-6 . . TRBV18 TGTGCCAGCTCACCCCAGGGGTCACCCTCTGGGGCCAACGTCCTGACTTTC CASSPQGSPSGANVLTF
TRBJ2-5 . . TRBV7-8 TGTGCCAGCAGCTCCGCTGGTGGAGCCCAAGAGACCCAGTACTTC CASSSAGGAQETQYF
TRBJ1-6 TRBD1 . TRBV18 TGTGCCAGCTCACGGGACAGGGGTAATTCACCCCTCCACTTT CASSRDRGNSPLHF
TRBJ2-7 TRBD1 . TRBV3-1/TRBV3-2 TGTGCCAGCAGCCAAAGACAGGGCGAGTCCTACGAGCAGTACTTC CASSQRQGESYEQYF
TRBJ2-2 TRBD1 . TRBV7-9 TGTGCCAGCAGCGCCTGGACAGGGGGGAACACCGGGGAGCTGTTTTTT CASSAWTGGNTGELFF
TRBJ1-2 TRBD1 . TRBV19 TGTGCCAGTAGTATAGCCGGGACAGGAGACTATGGCTACACCTTC CASSIAGTGDYGYTF
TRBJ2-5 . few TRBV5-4 TGTGCCAGCAGCTTGAAGGGGTCAGGACTAGAGACCCAGTACTTC CASSLKGSGLETQYF
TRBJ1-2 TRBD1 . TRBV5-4 TGTGCCAGCAGCTTGGACGTGACAGGGGAAGGCTACACCTTC CASSLDVTGEGYTF
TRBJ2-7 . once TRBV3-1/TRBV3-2 TGTGCCAGCAGCCAGGACTCCTACGAGCAGTACTTC CASSQDSYEQYF
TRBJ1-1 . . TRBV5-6 TGTGCCAGCAGCTTGTGGGGGGCGCGTAACACTGAAGCTTTCTTT CASSLWGARNTEAFF
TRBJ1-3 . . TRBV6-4 TGTGCCAGCAGTCCAACCGCAGGAAACACCATATATTTT CASSPTAGNTIYF
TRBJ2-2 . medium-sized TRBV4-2 TGTGCCAGCAGCCAAGCTTCCGGGGAGCTGTTTTTT CASSQASGELFF
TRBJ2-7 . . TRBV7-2 TGTGCCAGCAGCTTAGACCTAGCTCGGTACGAGCAGTACTTC CASSLDLARYEQYF
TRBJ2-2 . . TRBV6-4 TGTGCCAGCAGTGAGCAGGGAAATGCCGGGGAGCTGTTTTTT CASSEQGNAGELFF